These 23 T cell receptor beta chains were all obtained from the same sample, sequenced in a study of neoadjuvant nivolumab and ipilimumab in lung cancer (dated by TCRdb to the early 2020s). What this sample's time point label stands for: at surgical resection after neoadjuvant nivolumab +/- ipilimumab. Receptors were amplified or captured by the immunoSEQ multiplex PCR assay. In TCRdb, the immuneACCESS table is reduced to in-frame sequences with V and J assigned. These tables do not hold every clone; where another copy was compared, an unresolved V gene accounts for under half, and the others remain unexplained. Across this sample there are about 25,000 clones, with 75% to 90% seen only once. More than 6.5% of the sample rests with the top ten. The sequences come from tumor tissue, collected after neoadjuvant nivolumab, alone or with ipilimumab, at or shortly before surgery. These receptors were collected from an adult with non-small cell lung cancer.

The chain uses TRBV30 and TRBJ2-3; D ambiguous. Germline V gives CDR1 GTSNPN, CDR2 SVGIG (reference sequence). The V end lost 0 bases, the J end lost 6 bases, and 10 bases lay between the germline ends. The CDR3 runs to 13 residues. CDR3 nucleotide sequence: TGTGCCTGGAGTGTATCCGGTTCGGATACGCAGTATTTT. This sequence encodes CAWSVSGSDTQYF.

V is TRBV28 and J is TRBJ1-5; perhaps TRBD1 as D (5 bases). V was pared by 3 bases and J by 7 bases, with 13 bases between. The CDR3 extends over 14 amino acids. The germline V gene has CDR1 MDHEN and CDR2 SYDVKM. CDR3: CASSFKGLAQPQHF. CDR3 sequence (DNA): TGTGCCAGCAGTTTTAAGGGGCTTGCGCAGCCCCAGCATTTT.

The V and J genes are TRBV5-1 and TRBJ2-7; TRBD1 might be the D (7 bases). Trimming pared 1 base from V and 6 bases from J, leaving 17 bases between. This CDR3 region has 15 residues. Germline V CDR1 and CDR2: SGHRS, YFSETQ. The CDR3 loop is CASSLIPGRGAEQYF. In DNA, the CDR3 is TGCGCCAGCAGCTTGATACCTGGCAGGGGGGCCGAGCAGTACTTC. Full variable domain (outside the CDR3, taken from reference TRBV5-1 and TRBJ2-7): KAGVTQTPRYLIKTRGQQVTLSCSPISGHRSVSWYQQTPGQGLQFLFEYFSETQRNKGNFPGRFSGRQFSNSRSEMNVSTLELGDSALYLCASSLIPGRGAEQYFGPGTRLTVT.

This clone came up a few times. J is TRBJ1-4 and V is TRBV18; tentatively, D is TRBD1 (5 bases). V lost 3 bases, J lost 0 bases, and 11 bases lay in between. Germline V gene lookup returns CDR1 KGHSH and CDR2 LQKENI. The CDR3 is 16 amino acids. CDR3 loop: CASSPGTSPTNEKLFF. CDR3 DNA sequence: TGTGCCAGCTCACCCGGGACCAGTCCAACTAATGAAAAACTGTTTTTT.

This rearrangement joins TRBV6-6 to TRBJ2-3, with D perhaps given as TRBD1 or TRBD2 (5 bases each). The CDR3 has 15 residues. Germline CDR1 is MNHNY and CDR2 is SVGAGI (reference sequence). V lost 6 bases and J 5 bases, leaving 18 bases between the germline ends. The CDR3 DNA sequence: TGTGCCAGCAGGGCCACTACAGGTGCGGGAGATACGCAGTATTTT. This sequence encodes CASRATTGAGDTQYF.

The rearrangement joins TRBV15 to TRBJ2-2, with D unclear. Trimming took 0 bases from V and 3 from J, leaving 5 bases between them. The germline CDR1 and CDR2 sequences are LNHNV and YYDKDF (reference sequence). The CDR3 contains 14 residues. CDR3 sequence reads: CATSRDYDTGELFF. The CDR3 DNA is TGTGCCACCAGCAGAGATTATGACACCGGGGAGCTGTTTTTT.

J is TRBJ1-1 and V is TRBV29-1; 11 bases map to TRBD1. There are 14 residues in the CDR3. Trimming at V came to 7 bases and at J to 3 bases, leaving 7 bases not matched to a gene. The germline V gene encodes CDR1 SQVTM and CDR2 ANQGSEA. CDR3 bases: TGCAGCGCCGGACAGGGGGCTCACTACACTGAAGCTTTCTTT. It codes for CSAGQGAHYTEAFF. The entire variable domain, with the rest obtained from reference TRBV29-1 and TRBJ1-1, is as follows: SAVISQKPSRDICQRGTSLTIQCQVDSQVTMMFWYRQQPGQSLTLIATANQGSEATYESGFVIDKFPISRPNLTFSTLTVSNMSPEDSSIYLCSAGQGAHYTEAFFGQGTRLTVV.

By share, this clone ranks as large. The CDR3 region is CASSFRLRGENTEAFF. The CDR3 nucleotides read TGTGCCAGCAGTTTTCGTCTCCGTGGGGAGAACACTGAAGCTTTCTTT. J is TRBJ1-1 and V is TRBV27; D ambiguous. Germline V gene lookup returns CDR1 MNHEY and CDR2 SMNVEV (reference sequence). The V gene lost 3 bases and the J gene lost 1 base, with 15 bases spanning the gap. The CDR3 is 16 residues long.

This clone was counted once. The chain couples TRBV2 to TRBJ2-3, with TRBD2 matching 7 bases. The CDR3 spans 17 residues. V shed 0 bases, J shed 1 base, and the junction held 7 bases outside the gene matches. CDR1 and CDR2 (germline): SNHLY, FYNNEI. The CDR3 DNA reads TGTGCCAGCAGTGAAGCGGGAGGGGTCGACCGCACAGATACGCAGTATTTT. Translated: CASSEAGGVDRTDTQYF.

This clone has just one count. V and J are TRBV5-1 and TRBJ2-1; TRBD2 aligns across 10 bases. Trimming took 3 bases from V and 6 from J; bases not matched to a gene: 9. Germline lookup yields CDR1 SGHRS and CDR2 YFSETQ. CDR3 length equals 16 residues. The CDR3 nucleotides are TGCGCCAGCAGCTCTAATCTAGCGGGAGCGCTCAATGAGCAGTTCTTC. It encodes CASSSNLAGALNEQFF.

The chain uses TRBV29-1 and TRBJ1-2; weak D call: TRBD1 (5 bases). Germline CDR1 and CDR2: SQVTM and ANQGSEA. The ends were cut back, 2 bases at V and 6 bases at J, with 7 bases in the middle. CDR3 length equals 11 residues. The CDR3 region has the DNA TGCAGCGTTGAACAGGGAAATGGCTACACCTTC. Its translation is CSVEQGNGYTF.

This rearrangement joins TRBV9 to TRBJ2-3, with D perhaps TRBD2 (5 bases). V gave up 3 bases and J gave up 2 bases, with 13 bases separating them. This CDR3 contains 15 residues. The V gene's germline CDR1 is SGDLS and CDR2 YYNGEE. The CDR3 region is CASSAFRGLTDTQYF. CDR3 sequence (DNA): TGTGCCAGCAGCGCCTTCAGAGGGCTCACAGATACGCAGTATTTT.

The chain employs TRBV11-3 and TRBJ2-1, with TRBD2 matching over 11 bases. The CDR3 covers 16 residues. Per germline, CDR1 SGHNT and CDR2 YENEEA. V was pared by 0 bases and J by 8 bases, with 6 bases of the junction left unmatched. CDR3 nucleotide sequence: TGTGCCAGCAGCTTAGAGGGACTAGCGGCTATGGATGAGCAGTTCTTC. This sequence encodes CASSLEGLAAMDEQFF.

V gene TRBV5-1 combines with J gene TRBJ2-3; 7 bases are a match to TRBD2. V lost 8 bases and J lost 2; bases outside the gene matches: 14. Germline V lookup: CDR1 SGHRS, CDR2 YFSETQ. This CDR3 comprises 16 residues. CDR3 region: CASRAGRELFTDTQYF. For the CDR3, the DNA is TGCGCCAGTCGTGCGGGGCGGGAGCTTTTCACAGATACGCAGTATTTT.

CDR3 DNA: TGTGCCAGCAGCGATTTGGGGGTGCGAGAAAAACTGTTTTTT. Protein: CASSDLGVREKLFF. This chain connects TRBV5-6 to TRBJ1-4; maybe TRBD1 (5 bases). V was clipped by 4 bases and J by 8 bases, with 15 bases between them. The CDR3 length is 14 residues. Germline V gene data show CDR1 as SGHDT and CDR2 as YYEEEE.

This clone was picked up a small number of times. This rearrangement joins TRBV30 to TRBJ1-1; D is perhaps TRBD1 (6 bases). This CDR3 has 13 residues. With 4 bases removed from V and 0 bases from J, the gap between germline ends came to 9 bases. In germline, CDR1 is GTSNPN, CDR2 SVGIG (reference sequence). For the CDR3, the DNA is TGTGCCTGGAACCAGGGGATGAACACTGAAGCTTTCTTT. Translation gives CAWNQGMNTEAFF.

A remark on this clone: Here the CDR3 omits its conserved ending phenylalanine or tryptophan, so a read error is the likely source. It is unclear where the CDR3 begins or ends on the DNA, so no DNA is shown, and the CDR3 is as TCRdb lists it. This chain joins TRBV29-1 and TRBJ1-2; TRBD1 reflects the table's D call only, with no check against the DNA. The CDR3 is 11 residues long, counting both termini. Germline loops: CDR1 SQVTM, CDR2 ANQGSEA. CDR3 sequence: CSVVSSGIYKT.

The chain joins TRBV12-2 to TRBJ2-3; the table's D call of TRBD2 was not tested on the DNA. TRBV12-2 is a pseudogene locus. The CDR3 totals 18 residues. The CDR3 here is CASRLAKGLAGGTDTQYF. CDR3 in DNA: TGTGCAAGTCGCTTAGCGAAGGGACTAGCGGGAGGCACAGATACGCAGTATTTT.

The V call is TRBV4-1, the J call TRBJ2-7; 9 bases are a match to TRBD1. The length of the CDR3 is 18 residues. The V gene's germline CDR1 is MGHRA and CDR2 YSYEKL. The V and J ends lost 0 bases and 4 bases, in that order; junction bases with no gene match: 13. DNA for the CDR3: TGCGCCAGCAGCCAAGATGTACAGGTTGGGACAGGGACTTACGAGCAGTACTTC. Amino acids: CASSQDVQVGTGTYEQYF.

The CDR3 protein is CSVAPGQGELETQYF. The CDR3 DNA sequence: TGCAGCGTAGCCCCTGGACAGGGGGAGTTAGAGACCCAGTACTTC. The V gene is TRBV29-1, the J gene TRBJ2-5; 10 bases align to TRBD1. CDR1 and CDR2 (germline): SQVTM, ANQGSEA. The V gene end was trimmed by 6 bases and the J gene end by 4 bases; junction bases not matched to a gene: 11. The CDR3 sequence is 15 residues long.

This CDR3 is CASSQAPGAGTEAFF. In DNA form, the CDR3 reads TGTGCCAGCAGCCAAGCCCCAGGGGCTGGCACTGAAGCTTTCTTT. The gene calls are TRBV7-2 and TRBJ1-1, with D maybe TRBD1 (6 bases). CDR1 and CDR2 (germline): SGHTA, FQGNSA. The CDR3 runs to 15 residues. Trimming cost V 5 bases and J 4 bases, with 17 bases left between them.

This clone was detected once. Other DNA sequences within the sample encode an identical CDR3. This chain joins TRBV5-1 and TRBJ1-1; no definite D call. The V end lost 4 bases, the J end lost 1 base, and 14 bases lay between the germline ends. This CDR3 region has 15 residues. Germline-derived CDR1 and CDR2 are SGHRS and YFSETQ. This CDR3 is CASSLGGGQNTEAFF. DNA for the CDR3: TGCGCCAGCAGCCTGGGCGGAGGCCAGAACACTGAAGCTTTCTTT.

In its sample, this clone was seen a few times. The genes are TRBV5-1 and TRBJ2-7, with TRBD2 identical over 14 bases. Germline assignment: CDR1 SGHRS and CDR2 YFSETQ. V gave up 4 bases and J gave up 6 bases; unmatched junction bases: 9. The CDR3 extends over 16 amino acids. DNA for the CDR3: TGCGCCAGCAGCCCGGACCCCGGACTAGCGGGAGGCGAGCAGTACTTC. Translating it yields CASSPDPGLAGGEQYF.